This TCR beta chain was profiled in a study of shared clonotypes between healthy human individuals. A roughly 200 ng quantity of DNA, around 30,000 T cell genomes, went into the sorted-subset replicate PCRs. Per the original methods: ImmunoSEQ output held junction-only sequences without quality scores, so filtering differed. Sequenced by immunoSEQ multiplex PCR; TCRdb stores in-frame clones only, minus some. The D gene and trimming were derived from the DNA, and the V and J assignments and clone size from that table. This sample has approximately 1.4 million clones, with 95% to 99% found just once. With respect to this clone: The antigen is not known.

CDR3 length: 13 residues. The V and J ends lost 0 bases and 7 bases respectively, with 6 bases between them. The V gene's germline CDR1 is LNHNV and CDR2 YYDKDF (reference sequence). Overall study findings and caveats: Among donors, the sharing of clonotypes was expected to be influenced by sequencing depth.

The chain uses TRBV15 and TRBJ2-2; D gene uncertain. Sequencing input: naive CD4+ T cells sorted from blood. Subset here: CD45RA+ positively selected. The TCR originated in a man under 40 in good health. The CDR3 coding sequence is TGTGCCACCAGCAGAGATGAAGGCGGGGAGCTGTTTTTT. It is translated as CATSRDEGGELFF.